A single sample gave rise to the 32 T cell receptor beta chains below, sequenced in a study of T cell responses to AZD1222 COVID-19 vaccine. TCRdb's copy holds only in-frame clones and misses some; the assay was immunoSEQ multiplex PCR. The repertoire holds around 100,000 clones, with roughly 85% as singletons. Sequenced material: peripheral blood, taken on day 0 of AZD1222 vaccination. These TCRs come from an adult in good health.

The sample holds a few counts of this clone. The V call is TRBV6-2 or TRBV6-3, the J call TRBJ2-1; the match to TRBD2 covers 9 bases. CDR1 MNHEY and CDR2 SVGEGT come from the germline V gene. This CDR3 contains 17 residues. Trimming took 4 bases from V and 6 from J; bases not matched to a gene: 13. The CDR3 DNA reads as TGTGCCAGCAGTTTCGGCGGGGGGGGATTAAGTGGCAATGAGCAGTTCTTC. As protein: CASSFGGGGLSGNEQFF.

The chain uses TRBV27 and TRBJ2-3; 8 bases match TRBD2. Germline values: CDR1 MNHEY, CDR2 SMNVEV (reference sequence). The CDR3 totals 15 residues. Trimming cost V 2 bases and J 5 bases; bases outside gene matches: 6. The CDR3: CASSLTSGGGDTQYF. CDR3 nucleotides: TGTGCCAGCAGTTTAACTAGCGGAGGGGGAGATACGCAGTATTTT.

CDR3: CASSGRSTEAFF. CDR3 DNA: TGTGCCAGCAGCGGCCGGAGCACTGAAGCTTTCTTT. The chain employs TRBV7-9 and TRBJ1-1; D is undetermined. Germline V gives CDR1 SEHNR, CDR2 FQNEAQ (reference sequence). V lost 5 bases to trimming and J lost 4 bases, with 8 bases between them. The CDR3 consists of 12 residues.

The gene calls are TRBV19 and TRBJ2-2, with D perhaps TRBD1 (6 bases). Germline CDR1 and CDR2: LNHDA and SQIVND (reference sequence). V shed 6 bases and J shed 1 base, with 12 bases lying between them. CDR3 length: 15 amino acids. The CDR3 coding sequence is TGTGCCAGTAGGCTCGGCAGGGGGAACACCGGGGAGCTGTTTTTT. Its protein is CASRLGRGNTGELFF.

The chain recombines TRBV29-1 with TRBJ2-3, with TRBD1 identical over 8 bases. With 5 bases clipped from V and 4 bases from J, the junction kept 8 bases outside the gene matches. The CDR3 runs 14 residues. The germline CDR1 and CDR2 sequences are SQVTM and ANQGSEA. The CDR3 spells CSVPDRGGADTQYF. As DNA, the CDR3 is TGCAGCGTTCCCGACAGGGGCGGCGCAGATACGCAGTATTTT.

This chain links TRBV4-1 with TRBJ2-3; 15 bases agree with TRBD2. Germline V gene lookup returns CDR1 MGHRA and CDR2 YSYEKL. This CDR3 region has 18 residues. V dropped 3 bases and J dropped 3; count of bases not matched to a gene: 7. The CDR3 DNA reads TGCGCCAGCAGCCATAAGGTCGGGACTAGCGGGGGGACAGATACGCAGTATTTT. Protein: CASSHKVGTSGGTDTQYF.

V and J are TRBV5-4 and TRBJ2-2, with TRBD2 identical over 16 bases. Germline-derived CDR1 and CDR2 are SGHNT and YYREEE (reference sequence). The V and J ends lost 3 bases and 4 bases, in that order; junction bases with no gene match: 6. This CDR3 is built from 18 residues. CDR3 in amino acids: CASSWGLAGGPGTGELFF. Written as DNA, the CDR3 is TGTGCCAGCAGCTGGGGACTAGCGGGGGGGCCCGGCACCGGGGAGCTGTTTTTT.

V is TRBV5-8 and J is TRBJ2-1, with no clear D. The CDR3 consists of 14 residues. V was pared by 6 bases and J by 4 bases, with 14 bases between. CDR1 is SGHTS, CDR2 YDEGEE, per germline. The CDR3 here is CASTKDWVYNEQFF. CDR3 DNA sequence: TGTGCCAGCACCAAAGACTGGGTTTACAATGAGCAGTTCTTC. The whole variable domain, filled in from reference TRBV5-8 and TRBJ2-1, reads EAGVTQSPTHLIKTRGQQATLRCSPISGHTSVYWYQQALGLGLQFLLWYDEGEERNRGNFPPRFSGRQFPNYSSELNVNALELEDSALYLCASTKDWVYNEQFFGPGTRLTVL.

The rearrangement joins TRBV24-1 to TRBJ1-1; D is uncertain. The CDR3 sequence is 13 residues long. V lost 7 bases and J 1 base, leaving 9 bases between the germline ends. Germline values: CDR1 KGHDR, CDR2 SFDVKD. CDR3 protein: CATRGAANTEAFF. The CDR3 DNA follows: TGTGCCACCAGGGGAGCTGCGAACACTGAAGCTTTCTTT.

This clone was recorded a few times. The chain joins TRBV7-9 to TRBJ2-1, with a possible D match to TRBD1 (7 bases). Germline values: CDR1 SEHNR, CDR2 FQNEAQ (reference sequence). The CDR3 is 18 amino acids. Trimming stripped 7 bases from V and 7 bases from J, with 29 bases between. CDR3 loop: CASTPNPRGRGAWNEQFF. The CDR3 DNA reads as TGTGCCAGCACCCCTAATCCCCGGGGCAGGGGGGCTTGGAATGAGCAGTTCTTC.

The table lists this clone with a few counts. The chain joins TRBV4-2 to TRBJ2-7; 14 bases agree with TRBD2. The germline V gene has CDR1 LGHNA and CDR2 YNFKEQ. With 4 bases clipped from V and 12 bases from J, the junction kept 11 bases outside the gene matches. The CDR3 length is 15 residues. The chain's CDR3 is CASSPTGLAGGLTYF. In DNA form, the CDR3 reads TGTGCCAGCAGCCCGACAGGACTAGCGGGGGGCCTTACGTACTTC.

The chain combines TRBV29-1 with TRBJ1-2; D remains ambiguous. Trimming took 6 bases from V and 1 from J, leaving 9 bases between them. Germline assignment: CDR1 SQVTM and CDR2 ANQGSEA. The CDR3 has 12 residues. The DNA of the CDR3 is TGCAGCGTAGCCCGGGATAACTATGGCTACACCTTC. Residues: CSVARDNYGYTF.

The genes are TRBV27 and TRBJ1-5; D ambiguous. The V end lost 8 bases, the J end lost 4 bases, and 9 bases lay between the germline ends. Germline loops: CDR1 MNHEY, CDR2 SMNVEV (reference sequence). The CDR3 loop spans 12 amino acids. CDR3 DNA sequence: TGTGCCAGCGGACGTCTTAATCAGCCCCAGCATTTT. Its translation: CASGRLNQPQHF.

The chain couples TRBV24-1 to TRBJ2-7; 8 positions agree with TRBD1. CDR3 size: 18 residues. V was clipped by 4 bases and J by 0 bases; unmatched bases: 13. Germline V gene sequence: CDR1 KGHDR, CDR2 SFDVKD. CDR3 residues: CATSDGRGRRLFSYEQYF. The CDR3 DNA reads TGTGCCACCAGTGACGGCAGGGGGCGACGTCTTTTCTCCTACGAGCAGTACTTC.

The chain couples TRBV4-3 to TRBJ2-1; D is unclear. V shed 4 bases and J shed 4 bases, with 20 bases lying between them. The germline gives CDR1 LGHNA, CDR2 YSLEER. CDR3 length equals 17 residues. The CDR3 sequence: CASSPGPHQNPYNEQFF. Here the CDR3 DNA reads TGCGCCAGCAGCCCCGGACCGCACCAGAACCCTTACAATGAGCAGTTCTTC.

This chain links TRBV27 with TRBJ2-1; TRBD1 matches 9 bases. The V segment lost 5 bases and the J segment 5 bases; nucleotides outside the gene matches: 13. Germline lookup yields CDR1 MNHEY and CDR2 SMNVEV (reference sequence). This CDR3 comprises 17 residues. The CDR3 bases are TGTGCCAGCAGTGCGGACAGGGGTCGTCGATTGGACAATGAGCAGTTCTTC. Protein sequence: CASSADRGRRLDNEQFF.

The V and J genes are TRBV2 and TRBJ2-1, with 10 bases that match TRBD2. CDR1 is SNHLY, CDR2 FYNNEI, per germline. This CDR3 has 12 residues. V trimming: 10 bases; J trimming: 5 bases; junction bases outside the gene matches: 2. The CDR3 protein is CAIGLADNEQFF. CDR3 bases: TGTGCCATAGGACTAGCGGACAATGAGCAGTTCTTC. The whole variable domain, filled in from reference TRBV2 and TRBJ2-1, reads EPEVTQTPSHQVTQMGQEVILRCVPISNHLYFYWYRQILGQKVEFLVSFYNNEISEKSEIFDDQFSVERPDGSNFTLKIRSTKLEDSAMYFCAIGLADNEQFFGPGTRLTVL.

The chain has TRBV5-5 and TRBJ1-4, with D uncertain. The germline V gene has CDR1 SGHKS and CDR2 YYEKEE (reference sequence). Trimming stripped 0 bases from V and 0 bases from J, with 6 bases between. The CDR3 is made up of 15 amino acids. In nucleotides, the CDR3 is TGTGCCAGCAGCTTGGGTGGGGCAACTAATGAAAAACTGTTTTTT. Translated, it gives CASSLGGATNEKLFF.

Here the CDR3 DNA reads TGTGCCAGCAGCAATACACGGACGGCTTATGGCTACACCTTC. Translating it yields CASSNTRTAYGYTF. The chain is built from TRBV6-2 or TRBV6-3 and TRBJ1-2; D uncertain. Germline V gives CDR1 MNHEY, CDR2 SVGEGT. V was trimmed by 6 bases and J by 5 bases, leaving 16 bases between them. The CDR3 loop spans 14 amino acids.

The chain carries TRBV6-6 and TRBJ1-5, with D perhaps TRBD1 (6 bases). This CDR3 comprises 15 residues. The V and J ends lost 5 bases and 0 bases respectively, with 11 bases between them. The germline V gene has CDR1 MNHNY and CDR2 SVGAGI (reference sequence). The CDR3 coding sequence is TGTGCCAGCAGTAGGGGGGGGATTAGCAATCAGCCCCAGCATTTT. It translates to CASSRGGISNQPQHF.

This clone was recorded once. The chain carries TRBV5-6 and TRBJ2-3; a possible D gene is TRBD2 (6 bases). Germline loops: CDR1 SGHDT, CDR2 YYEEEE. The CDR3 is made up of 14 amino acids. Between the trimmed V and J ends, which lost 3 bases and 3 bases, there was a span of 11 bases. The CDR3 region has the DNA TGTGCCAGCAGCTCGAACCGGGGGACAGATACGCAGTATTTT. It yields the protein CASSSNRGTDTQYF.

The chain uses TRBV19 and TRBJ2-1; D possibly matches TRBD1 or TRBD2 (6 bases each). Per germline, CDR1 LNHDA and CDR2 SQIVND (reference sequence). V was clipped by 8 bases and J by 6 bases, with 14 bases between them. The CDR3 is 13 residues long. In DNA form, the CDR3 reads TGTGCCAGTCAGACAGGAGGGGTCAATGAGCAGTTCTTC. As protein: CASQTGGVNEQFF.

V is TRBV5-4 and J is TRBJ1-2; a possible D gene is TRBD1 (5 bases). The CDR3 sequence is 13 residues long. V was trimmed by 2 bases and J by 8 bases, leaving 13 bases between them. The germline CDR1 and CDR2 sequences are SGHNT and YYREEE (reference sequence). The CDR3 reads CASSFSQGMGYTF. CDR3 sequence (DNA): TGTGCCAGCAGCTTTTCGCAGGGTATGGGCTACACCTTC.

The chain recombines TRBV7-2 with TRBJ2-3; 10 nucleotides line up with TRBD1. The CDR3 is made up of 15 amino acids. In germline, CDR1 is SGHTA, CDR2 FQGNSA. The V and J ends lost 5 bases and 4 bases, in that order; junction bases with no gene match: 6. The CDR3: CASSRKDRGADTQYF. The CDR3 DNA reads TGTGCCAGCAGCCGGAAGGACAGGGGGGCAGATACGCAGTATTTT.

Only a few counts were recorded for this clone. This chain links TRBV28 with TRBJ1-3; the D gene is possibly TRBD1 (5 bases). This CDR3 is built from 16 residues. Trimming cost V 6 bases and J 0 bases, with 15 bases left between them. Germline CDR1 reads MDHEN; CDR2 reads SYDVKM. The CDR3 loop is CASSLLTGTSGNTIYF. The DNA of the CDR3 is TGTGCCAGCAGCCTCCTAACAGGTACCTCTGGAAACACCATATATTTT.

The chain uses TRBV2 and TRBJ2-3, with TRBD2 matching over 14 bases. This CDR3 is built from 19 residues. The V and J ends lost 3 bases and 1 base, in that order; junction bases with no gene match: 9. Per the germline V gene, CDR1 is SNHLY and CDR2 is FYNNEI. The CDR3 reads CASSEGTSGRWFRTDTQYF. The CDR3 region has the DNA TGTGCCAGCAGTGAGGGGACTAGCGGGAGATGGTTCCGCACAGATACGCAGTATTTT.

The chain uses TRBV18 and TRBJ1-1, with no clear D. V lost 1 base and J lost 6, with 6 bases in between. CDR1 is KGHSH, CDR2 LQKENI, per germline. This CDR3 region has 12 residues. The CDR3 DNA follows: TGTGCCAGCTCACCACTTCCCCCTGAAGCTTTCTTT. Translation: CASSPLPPEAFF.

The chain has TRBV24-1 and TRBJ2-2; TRBD1 matches 7 bases. The CDR3 extends over 18 amino acids. The germline V gene encodes CDR1 KGHDR and CDR2 SFDVKD. The junction had 13 bases not matched to a gene; V was cut back by 3 bases and J by 4 bases. The CDR3 region has the DNA TGTGCCACCAGTGATCCCGCACAGGGGCGAGGGAGCACCGGGGAGCTGTTTTTT. This translates into CATSDPAQGRGSTGELFF.

Concerning this clone: Germline is not matched at one junction end, which may reflect a read error. V is TRBV5-1 and J is TRBJ1-2; 11 nucleotides match TRBD1. The CDR3 is 16 residues long. Germline CDR1 and CDR2: SGHRS and YFSETQ. The CDR3 DNA is TGTGCCAGCAGCTTTCCCCTGGGACAGGGGGTCCGTGGCTACACCTTC. Translated: CASSFPLGQGVRGYTF.

The V and J genes are TRBV11-2 and TRBJ1-2; D perhaps matches TRBD1 (6 bases). The V gene's germline CDR1 is SGHAT and CDR2 FQNNGV. V was shortened by 1 base and J by 7 bases, with 16 bases between the two germline ends. The CDR3 loop spans 15 amino acids. CDR3 DNA sequence: TGTGCCAGCAGCTTAGCTGGCAGGGGCGTCTCTGGCTACACCTTC. Protein product: CASSLAGRGVSGYTF.

V usage is TRBV2 and J usage is TRBJ2-2; D not resolved. The CDR3 contains 13 residues. Trimming took off 1 base at V and 5 bases at J, with 5 bases between the two ends. Germline V CDR1 and CDR2: SNHLY, FYNNEI. CDR3 sequence: CASSEVWTGELFF. The CDR3 DNA reads as TGTGCCAGCAGTGAAGTGTGGACCGGGGAGCTGTTTTTT.

The rearrangement uses TRBV30 and TRBJ2-6, with 9 bases lining up with TRBD1. From germline, CDR1 is GTSNPN and CDR2 SVGIG (reference sequence). Trimming at V came to 5 bases and at J to 4 bases, leaving 9 bases not matched to a gene. The CDR3 contains 16 residues. In DNA, the CDR3 is TGTGCCTGGTCAGGACAGGGGTCGGGAGGGGCCAACGTCCTGACTTTC. The encoded protein is CAWSGQGSGGANVLTF.